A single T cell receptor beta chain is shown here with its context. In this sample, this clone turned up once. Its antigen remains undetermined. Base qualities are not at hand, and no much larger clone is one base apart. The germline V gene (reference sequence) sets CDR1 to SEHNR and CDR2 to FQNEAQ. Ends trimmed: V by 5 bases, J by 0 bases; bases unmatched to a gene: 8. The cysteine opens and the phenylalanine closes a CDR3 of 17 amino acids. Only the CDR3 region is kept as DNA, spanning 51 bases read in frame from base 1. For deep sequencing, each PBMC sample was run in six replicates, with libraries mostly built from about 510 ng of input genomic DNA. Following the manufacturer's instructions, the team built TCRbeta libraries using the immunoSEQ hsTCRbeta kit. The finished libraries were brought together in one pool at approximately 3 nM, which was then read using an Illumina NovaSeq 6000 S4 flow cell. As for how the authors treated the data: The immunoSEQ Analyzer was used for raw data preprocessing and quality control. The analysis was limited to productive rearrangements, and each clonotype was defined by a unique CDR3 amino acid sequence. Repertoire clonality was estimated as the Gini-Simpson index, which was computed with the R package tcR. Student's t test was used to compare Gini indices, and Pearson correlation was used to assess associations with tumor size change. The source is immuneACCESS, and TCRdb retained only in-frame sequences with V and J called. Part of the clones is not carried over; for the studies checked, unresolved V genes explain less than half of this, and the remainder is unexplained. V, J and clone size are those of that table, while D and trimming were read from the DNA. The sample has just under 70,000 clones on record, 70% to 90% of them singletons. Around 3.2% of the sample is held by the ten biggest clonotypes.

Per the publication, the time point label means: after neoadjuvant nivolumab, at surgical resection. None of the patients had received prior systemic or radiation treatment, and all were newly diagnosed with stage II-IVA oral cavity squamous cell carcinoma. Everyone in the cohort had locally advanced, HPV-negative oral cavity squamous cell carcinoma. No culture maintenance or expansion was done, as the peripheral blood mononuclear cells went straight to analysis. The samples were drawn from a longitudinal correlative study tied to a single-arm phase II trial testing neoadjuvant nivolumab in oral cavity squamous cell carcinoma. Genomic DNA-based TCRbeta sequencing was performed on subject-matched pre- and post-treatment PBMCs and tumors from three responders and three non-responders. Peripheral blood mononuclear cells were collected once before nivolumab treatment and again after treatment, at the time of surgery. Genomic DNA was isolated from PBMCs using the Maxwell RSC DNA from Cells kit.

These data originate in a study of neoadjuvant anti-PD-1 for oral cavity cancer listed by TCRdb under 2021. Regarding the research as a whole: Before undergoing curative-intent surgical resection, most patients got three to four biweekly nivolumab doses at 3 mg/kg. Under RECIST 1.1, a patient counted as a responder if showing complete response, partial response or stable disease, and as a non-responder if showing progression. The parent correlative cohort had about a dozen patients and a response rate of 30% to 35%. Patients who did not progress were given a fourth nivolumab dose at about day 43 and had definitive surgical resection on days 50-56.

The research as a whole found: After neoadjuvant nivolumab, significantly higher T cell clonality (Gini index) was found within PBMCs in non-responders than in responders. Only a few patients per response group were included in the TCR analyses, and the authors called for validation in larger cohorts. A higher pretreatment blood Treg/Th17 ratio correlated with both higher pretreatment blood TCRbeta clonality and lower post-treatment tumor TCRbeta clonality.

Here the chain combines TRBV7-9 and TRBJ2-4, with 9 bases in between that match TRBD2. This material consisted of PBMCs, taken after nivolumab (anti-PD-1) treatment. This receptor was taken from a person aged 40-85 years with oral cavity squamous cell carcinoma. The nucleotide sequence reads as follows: TGTGCCAGCAGCCGGCGGGAGGGGGACTTAGCCAAAAACATTCAGTACTTC. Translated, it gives CASSRREGDLAKNIQYF.